These T cell receptor beta chains were read from a single sample in a study of human T cells and chemical hapten exposure. TCRdb re-analysed the RACE reads in MiXCR, keeping a single row per CDR3 protein. The sample comprises 210,000 or so distinct CDR3 sequences, approximately 24% of which are singletons, and 2% to 2.5% rests with the top ten. Specimen: whole blood, collected in connection with sensitization to the hapten diphenylcyclopropenone (DPC). The origin of the receptors is a woman in her thirties or forties with alopecia areata. Some clones in this sample may be carry-over from other donors' samples. CDR3s include the opening cysteine and the closing phenylalanine or tryptophan. A D gene is named only where the DNA matches it firmly. Clone size is not always given. Where it is, it says once, few, many or a class for expanded clones.

J gene: TRBJ2-7
clone size: many
D gene: TRBD1
V gene: TRBV28
CDR3 DNA: TGTGCCAGCAGCCAAGTAGGGACAGGGTCGAGCGAGCAGTACTTC
CDR3 protein: CASSQVGTGSSEQYF

J gene: TRBJ2-1
clone size: once
D gene: -
V gene: TRBV7-2
CDR3 DNA: TGTGCCAGCAGCTTAAATCGAGGCAATGAGCAGTTCTTC
CDR3 protein: CASSLNRGNEQFF

J gene: TRBJ2-1
clone size: -
D gene: -
V gene: TRBV7-9
CDR3 DNA: TGTGCCAGCAGCTTAGGGGGGGGGCTAGCCCCGCTCTTCAATGAGCAGTTCTTC
CDR3 protein: CASSLGGGLAPLFNEQFF

J gene: TRBJ1-1
clone size: few
D gene: -
V gene: TRBV6-2/TRBV6-3
CDR3 DNA: TGTGCCAGCAGTACCACGGGTGCTGAAGCTTTCTTT
CDR3 protein: CASSTTGAEAFF

J gene: TRBJ1-1
clone size: -
D gene: TRBD1
V gene: TRBV7-3
CDR3 DNA: TGTGCCAGCAGCCTGGGACGACAGGGCAAAAACACTGAAGCTTTCTTT
CDR3 protein: CASSLGRQGKNTEAFF

J gene: TRBJ2-1
clone size: many
D gene: -
V gene: TRBV6-5
CDR3 DNA: TGTGCCAGCAGTCGCGGACAGCCTAATTACAATGAGCAGTTCTTC
CDR3 protein: CASSRGQPNYNEQFF

J gene: TRBJ2-1
clone size: -
D gene: -
V gene: TRBV4-1
CDR3 DNA: TGCGCCAGCAGCCAGGGTCGGGGCGGGTACAATGAGCAGTTCTTC
CDR3 protein: CASSQGRGGYNEQFF

J gene: TRBJ2-7
clone size: -
D gene: -
V gene: TRBV2
CDR3 DNA: TGTGCCAGCACCCGTTCCGGACTCGAGCAGTACTTC
CDR3 protein: CASTRSGLEQYF

J gene: TRBJ2-3
clone size: -
D gene: TRBD2
V gene: TRBV7-2
CDR3 DNA: TGTGCCAGCAGCTTAGATTTAACTGGGGGGGCAGATACGCAGTATTTT
CDR3 protein: CASSLDLTGGADTQYF

J gene: TRBJ2-7
clone size: -
D gene: -
V gene: TRBV20-1
CDR3 DNA: TGCAGTGCTAGTAAATCCCAGGGCGTTAGCGACGAGCAGTACTTC
CDR3 protein: CSASKSQGVSDEQYF

J gene: TRBJ2-2
clone size: few
D gene: TRBD2
V gene: TRBV24-1
CDR3 DNA: TGTGCCACCGGGCTAGCGGGAGGATCCGGGGAGCTGTTTTTT
CDR3 protein: CATGLAGGSGELFF

J gene: TRBJ2-6
clone size: -
D gene: -
V gene: TRBV5-1
CDR3 DNA: TGCGCCAGTACAACATGGTCTGGGGCCAACGTCCTGACTTTC
CDR3 protein: CASTTWSGANVLTF

J gene: TRBJ2-5
clone size: -
D gene: -
V gene: TRBV2
CDR3 DNA: TGTGCCAGCAGCGATACTTACAGGGTTAAAGAGACCCAGTACTTC
CDR3 protein: CASSDTYRVKETQYF

J gene: TRBJ2-2
clone size: few
D gene: TRBD1
V gene: TRBV5-1
CDR3 DNA: TGCGCCAGCAGCTCCACAGGGGATGGCGGGGAGCTGTTTTTT
CDR3 protein: CASSSTGDGGELFF

J gene: TRBJ1-1
clone size: -
D gene: -
V gene: TRBV6-2/TRBV6-3
CDR3 DNA: TGTGCCAGCAGTAAAGAATTTAACACTGAAGCTTTCTTT
CDR3 protein: CASSKEFNTEAFF

J gene: TRBJ2-1
clone size: few
D gene: -
V gene: TRBV6-2/TRBV6-3
CDR3 DNA: TGTGCCAGCAGTTACCGTGACTCGCAGTTCTTC
CDR3 protein: CASSYRDSQFF

J gene: TRBJ2-1
clone size: many
D gene: -
V gene: TRBV18
CDR3 DNA: TGTGCCAGCTCACCACGACAAGGGAACAATGAGCAGTTCTTC
CDR3 protein: CASSPRQGNNEQFF

J gene: TRBJ2-3
clone size: many
D gene: TRBD2
V gene: TRBV6-2/TRBV6-3
CDR3 DNA: TGTGCCAGCAGTTATCCCGGACTAGCGGGAACTTTT
CDR3 protein: CASSYPGLAGTF

J gene: TRBJ2-5
clone size: once
D gene: TRBD2
V gene: TRBV7-9
CDR3 DNA: TGTGCCAGCAGCTTACCAGCGGGACTCCAAGAGACCCAGTACTTC
CDR3 protein: CASSLPAGLQETQYF

J gene: TRBJ2-7
clone size: -
D gene: TRBD2
V gene: TRBV20-1
CDR3 DNA: TGCAGTGCTCGCCTCGGACTAGCGGGGACCTACGAGCAGTACTTC
CDR3 protein: CSARLGLAGTYEQYF

J gene: TRBJ2-7
clone size: few
D gene: -
V gene: TRBV29-1
CDR3 DNA: TGCAGCGCCGCGGACAACTCCTACGAGCAGTACTTC
CDR3 protein: CSAADNSYEQYF

J gene: TRBJ1-5
clone size: -
D gene: TRBD1
V gene: TRBV11-1
CDR3 DNA: TGTGCCAGCAGCCGGGGACAGGGCGATCAGCCCCAGCATTTT
CDR3 protein: CASSRGQGDQPQHF

J gene: TRBJ2-1
clone size: few
D gene: TRBD2
V gene: TRBV20-1
CDR3 DNA: TGCAGTGCTAGAGACTCGCGGGAGGTGGAGAATGAGCAGTTCTTC
CDR3 protein: CSARDSREVENEQFF

J gene: TRBJ2-7
clone size: -
D gene: -
V gene: TRBV5-1
CDR3 DNA: TGCGCCAGCAGCTTGGGGGGGTCGGCGGCCTACGAGCAGTACTTC
CDR3 protein: CASSLGGSAAYEQYF

J gene: TRBJ2-7
clone size: few
D gene: -
V gene: TRBV7-9
CDR3 DNA: TGTGCCGCCGTGAGCGGCTCCTACGAGCAGTACTTC
CDR3 protein: CAAVSGSYEQYF

J gene: TRBJ1-2
clone size: few
D gene: -
V gene: TRBV20-1
CDR3 DNA: TGCAGTGCTAGACATATGTTGGATGGCTACACCTTC
CDR3 protein: CSARHMLDGYTF

J gene: TRBJ2-1
clone size: -
D gene: -
V gene: TRBV15
CDR3 DNA: TGTGCCACCAGCCAGCGGACTTACAATGAGCAGTTCTTC
CDR3 protein: CATSQRTYNEQFF

J gene: TRBJ2-1
clone size: -
D gene: TRBD1
V gene: TRBV6-1
CDR3 DNA: TGTGCCAGCAGCCCGGGACAGAGCTCCTACAATGAGCAGTTCTTC
CDR3 protein: CASSPGQSSYNEQFF

J gene: TRBJ2-2
clone size: few
D gene: TRBD1
V gene: TRBV28
CDR3 DNA: TGTGCCAGCAGCCAGGGACAGATCACCGGGGAGCTGTTTTTT
CDR3 protein: CASSQGQITGELFF

J gene: TRBJ2-3
clone size: many
D gene: -
V gene: TRBV11-2
CDR3 DNA: TGTGCCAGCAGCCCCCAACCAGATACGCAGTATTTT
CDR3 protein: CASSPQPDTQYF

J gene: TRBJ1-1
clone size: few
D gene: -
V gene: TRBV2
CDR3 DNA: TGTGCCAGTGGGACCCTACTGAACACTGAAGCTTTCTTT
CDR3 protein: CASGTLLNTEAFF

J gene: TRBJ2-3
clone size: -
D gene: TRBD1
V gene: TRBV20-1
CDR3 DNA: TGCAGTGCTAGTTCTTCAGGGGGCATAACAAGGGGTACGCAGTATTTT
CDR3 protein: CSASSSGGITRGTQYF

J gene: TRBJ2-1
clone size: few
D gene: -
V gene: TRBV3-1
CDR3 DNA: TGTGCCAGCAGCCAAAATACAGCGGGTATAAATGAGCAGTTCTTC
CDR3 protein: CASSQNTAGINEQFF

J gene: TRBJ1-4
clone size: -
D gene: -
V gene: TRBV7-9
CDR3 DNA: TGTGCCAGCAGCCTGTCGGGTACAGTGGATGAAAAACTGTTTTTT
CDR3 protein: CASSLSGTVDEKLFF

J gene: TRBJ1-2
clone size: -
D gene: -
V gene: TRBV6-2/TRBV6-3
CDR3 DNA: TGTGCCACCACCGCCGGGACTTCCTATGGCTACACCTTC
CDR3 protein: CATTAGTSYGYTF